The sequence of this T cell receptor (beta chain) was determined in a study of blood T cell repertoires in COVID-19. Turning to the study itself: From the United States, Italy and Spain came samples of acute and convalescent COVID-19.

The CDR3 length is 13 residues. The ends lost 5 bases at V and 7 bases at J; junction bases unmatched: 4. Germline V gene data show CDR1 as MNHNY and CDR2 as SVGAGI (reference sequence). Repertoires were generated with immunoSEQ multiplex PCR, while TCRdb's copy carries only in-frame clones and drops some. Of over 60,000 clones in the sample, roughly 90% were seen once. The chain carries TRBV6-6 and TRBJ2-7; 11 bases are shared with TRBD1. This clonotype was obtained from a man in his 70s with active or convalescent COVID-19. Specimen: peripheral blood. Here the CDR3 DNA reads TGTGCCAGCAGTGGACAGGGGGCGCGGGAGCAGTACTTC. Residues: CASSGQGAREQYF.